The T cell receptor beta chain under discussion was sequenced for a study of shared clonotypes between healthy human individuals. General study points: Clonotype sharing across a few donors was observed for around 4.5% of naive CD4 clonotypes.

The table came from immunoSEQ multiplex PCR; TCRdb's copy has only in-frame clones and leaves some out. The table includes 1.6 million or so clones, around 97% detected once. A word on this clone: What it recognizes is unknown.

The CDR3 covers 16 residues. Trimming took off 1 base at V and 3 bases at J, with 14 bases between the two ends. Per the germline V gene, CDR1 is SEHNR and CDR2 is FQNEAQ (reference sequence). Sequencing was done on a sample of naive CD4+ T cells sorted from blood. The subset was: CD45RA+ positively selected. This TCR derives from a man aged 30 to 39 in good health. The genes are TRBV7-9 and TRBJ2-3; the D gene could be TRBD1 or TRBD2 (5 bases each). The CDR3 reads CASSLVSGSWTDTQYF. CDR3 nucleotides: TGTGCCAGCAGCTTAGTGTCAGGGAGTTGGACAGATACGCAGTATTTT.